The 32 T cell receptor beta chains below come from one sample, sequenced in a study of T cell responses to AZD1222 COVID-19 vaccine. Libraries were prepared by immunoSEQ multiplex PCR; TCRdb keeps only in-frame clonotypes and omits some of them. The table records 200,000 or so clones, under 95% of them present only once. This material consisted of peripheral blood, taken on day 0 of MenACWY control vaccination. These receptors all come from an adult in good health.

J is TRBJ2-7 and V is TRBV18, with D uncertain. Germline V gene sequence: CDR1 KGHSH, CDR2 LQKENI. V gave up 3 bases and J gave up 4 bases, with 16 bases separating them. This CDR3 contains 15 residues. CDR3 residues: CASSPSAVLGYEQYF. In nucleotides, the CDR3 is TGTGCCAGCTCACCGTCGGCGGTGCTCGGGTACGAGCAGTACTTC.

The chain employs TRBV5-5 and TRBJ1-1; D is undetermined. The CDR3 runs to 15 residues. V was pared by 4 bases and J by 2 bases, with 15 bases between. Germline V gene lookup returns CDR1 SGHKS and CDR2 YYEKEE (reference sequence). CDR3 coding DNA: TGTGCCAGCAGCCCGACTCAAGTTGTAAACACTGAAGCTTTCTTT. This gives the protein CASSPTQVVNTEAFF.

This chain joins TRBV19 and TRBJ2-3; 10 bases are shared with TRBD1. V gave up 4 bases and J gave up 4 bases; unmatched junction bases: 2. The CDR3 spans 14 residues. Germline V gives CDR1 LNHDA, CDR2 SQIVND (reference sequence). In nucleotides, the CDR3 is TGTGCCAGTAGTAGACAGGGGGCTTCAGATACGCAGTATTTT. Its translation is CASSRQGASDTQYF.

In nucleotides, the CDR3 is TGTGCCAGTAGTCGACGAACAGGACAGGCCGCCTATGGCTACACCTTC. Translating it yields CASSRRTGQAAYGYTF. The chain recombines TRBV19 with TRBJ1-2, with 7 bases fitting TRBD1. With 5 bases clipped from V and 4 bases from J, the junction kept 13 bases outside the gene matches. The germline gives CDR1 LNHDA, CDR2 SQIVND (reference sequence). The CDR3 has 16 amino acids.

The CDR3 DNA sequence: TGTGCCAGCAGCTATAGCGGATTCACAGATACGCAGTATTTT. Protein product: CASSYSGFTDTQYF. V and J are TRBV7-9 and TRBJ2-3; a weak D match, TRBD2 (6 bases). Germline values: CDR1 SEHNR, CDR2 FQNEAQ (reference sequence). V shed 4 bases and J shed 2 bases, with 10 bases lying between them. The CDR3 has 14 amino acids.

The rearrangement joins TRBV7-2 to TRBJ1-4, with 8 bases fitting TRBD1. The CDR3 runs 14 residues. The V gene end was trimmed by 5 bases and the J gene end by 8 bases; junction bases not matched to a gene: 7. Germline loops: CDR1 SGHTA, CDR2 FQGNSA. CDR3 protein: CASSPTGVGEKLFF. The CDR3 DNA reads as TGTGCCAGCAGCCCGACAGGGGTGGGCGAAAAACTGTTTTTT.

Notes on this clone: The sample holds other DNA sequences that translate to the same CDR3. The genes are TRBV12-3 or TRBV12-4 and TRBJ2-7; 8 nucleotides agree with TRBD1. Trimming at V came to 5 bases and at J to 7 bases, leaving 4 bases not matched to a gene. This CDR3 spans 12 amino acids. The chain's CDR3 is CASSRTGGEQYF. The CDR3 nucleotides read TGTGCCAGCAGTCGCACAGGGGGTGAGCAGTACTTC.

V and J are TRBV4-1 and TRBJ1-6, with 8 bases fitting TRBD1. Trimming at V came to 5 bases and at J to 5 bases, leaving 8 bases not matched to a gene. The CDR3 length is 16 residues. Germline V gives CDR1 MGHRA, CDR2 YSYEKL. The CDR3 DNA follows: TGCGCCAGCAGCTCACTGACAGGGGCGAATAATTCACCCCTCCACTTT. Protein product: CASSSLTGANNSPLHF.

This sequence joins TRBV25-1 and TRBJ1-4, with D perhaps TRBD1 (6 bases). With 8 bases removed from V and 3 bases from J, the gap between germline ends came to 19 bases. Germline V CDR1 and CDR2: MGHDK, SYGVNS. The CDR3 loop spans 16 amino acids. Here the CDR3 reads CASGGGGAGANEKLFF. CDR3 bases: TGTGCCAGCGGGGGCGGGGGCGCGGGTGCTAATGAAAAACTGTTTTTT.

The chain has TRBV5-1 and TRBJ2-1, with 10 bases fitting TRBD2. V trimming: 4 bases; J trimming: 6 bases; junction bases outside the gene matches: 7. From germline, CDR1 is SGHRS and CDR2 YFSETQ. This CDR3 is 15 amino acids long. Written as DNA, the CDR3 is TGCGCCAGCAGCCGCGGCAGCGGGGGGGTCAATGAGCAGTTCTTC. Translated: CASSRGSGGVNEQFF.

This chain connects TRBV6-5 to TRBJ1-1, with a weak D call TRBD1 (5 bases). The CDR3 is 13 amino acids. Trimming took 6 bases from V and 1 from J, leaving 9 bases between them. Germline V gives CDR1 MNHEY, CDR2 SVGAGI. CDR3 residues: CASRMTENTEAFF. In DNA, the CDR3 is TGTGCCAGCAGAATGACAGAGAACACTGAAGCTTTCTTT.

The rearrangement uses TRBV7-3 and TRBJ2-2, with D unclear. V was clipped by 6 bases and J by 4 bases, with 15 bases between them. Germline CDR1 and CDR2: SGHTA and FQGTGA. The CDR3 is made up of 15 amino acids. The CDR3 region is CASSHQGRTTGELFF. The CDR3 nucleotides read TGTGCCAGCAGTCACCAAGGCAGAACCACCGGGGAGCTGTTTTTT.

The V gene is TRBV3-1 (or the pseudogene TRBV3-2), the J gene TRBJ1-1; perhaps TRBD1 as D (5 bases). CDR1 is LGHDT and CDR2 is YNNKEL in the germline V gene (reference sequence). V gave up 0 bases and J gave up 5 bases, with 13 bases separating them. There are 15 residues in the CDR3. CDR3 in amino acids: CASSQEGVLRTEAFF. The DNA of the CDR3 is TGTGCCAGCAGCCAAGAGGGGGTGTTGAGGACTGAAGCTTTCTTT.

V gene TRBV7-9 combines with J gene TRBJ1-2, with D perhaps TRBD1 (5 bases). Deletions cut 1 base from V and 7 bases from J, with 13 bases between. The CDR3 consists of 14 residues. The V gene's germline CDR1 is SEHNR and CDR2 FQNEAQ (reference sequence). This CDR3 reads CASSLGTGQAGYTF. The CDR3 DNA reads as TGTGCCAGCAGCTTAGGAACGGGGCAAGCTGGCTACACCTTC.

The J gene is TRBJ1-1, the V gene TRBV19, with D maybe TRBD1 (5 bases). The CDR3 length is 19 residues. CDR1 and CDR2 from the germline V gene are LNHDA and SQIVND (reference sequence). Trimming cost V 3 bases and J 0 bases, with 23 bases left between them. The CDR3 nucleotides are TGTGCCAGTAGTATCCCTGGGGCCCTAAAAGACTTCATGAACACTGAAGCTTTCTTT. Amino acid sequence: CASSIPGALKDFMNTEAFF.

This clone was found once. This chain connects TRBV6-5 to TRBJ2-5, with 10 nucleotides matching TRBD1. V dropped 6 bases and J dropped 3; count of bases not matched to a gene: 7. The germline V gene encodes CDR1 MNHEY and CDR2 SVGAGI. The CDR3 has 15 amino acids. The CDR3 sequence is CASRPTGTGEETQYF. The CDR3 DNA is TGTGCCAGCAGACCTACCGGGACAGGGGAAGAGACCCAGTACTTC.

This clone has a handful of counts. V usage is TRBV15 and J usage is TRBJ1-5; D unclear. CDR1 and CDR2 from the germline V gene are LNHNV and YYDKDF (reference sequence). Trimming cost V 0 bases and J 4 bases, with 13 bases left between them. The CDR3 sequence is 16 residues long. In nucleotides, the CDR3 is TGTGCCACCAGCAGAGACGTCACCAGAACAAATCAGCCCCAGCATTTT. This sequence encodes CATSRDVTRTNQPQHF.

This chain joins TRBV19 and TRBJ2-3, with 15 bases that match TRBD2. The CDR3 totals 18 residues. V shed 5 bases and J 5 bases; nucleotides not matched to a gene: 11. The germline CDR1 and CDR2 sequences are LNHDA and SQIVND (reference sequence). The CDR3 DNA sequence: TGTGCCAGTAGTGGGGCTCCCGGACTAGCGGGGGGGATAGATACGCAGTATTTT. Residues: CASSGAPGLAGGIDTQYF.

The CDR3 nucleotides are TGCGCCAGCAGCCGTCCCAGCGCCGGGGGCTCCTACAATGAGCAGTTCTTC. Protein sequence: CASSRPSAGGSYNEQFF. The chain employs TRBV4-1 and TRBJ2-1; tentatively, D is TRBD2 (6 bases). The V and J ends lost 4 bases and 0 bases respectively, with 16 bases between them. CDR3 size: 17 residues. Per the germline V gene, CDR1 is MGHRA and CDR2 is YSYEKL.

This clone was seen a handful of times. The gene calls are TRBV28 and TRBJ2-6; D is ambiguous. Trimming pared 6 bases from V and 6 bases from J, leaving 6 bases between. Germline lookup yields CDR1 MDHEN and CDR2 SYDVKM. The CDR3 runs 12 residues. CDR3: CASSSPANVLTF. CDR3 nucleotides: TGTGCCAGCAGCTCCCCGGCCAACGTCCTGACTTTC. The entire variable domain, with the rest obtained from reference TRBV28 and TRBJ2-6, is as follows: DVKVTQSSRYLVKRTGEKVFLECVQDMDHENMFWYRQDPGLGLRLIYFSYDVKMKEKGDIPEGYSVSREKKERFSLILESASTNQTSMYLCASSSPANVLTFGAGSRLTVL.

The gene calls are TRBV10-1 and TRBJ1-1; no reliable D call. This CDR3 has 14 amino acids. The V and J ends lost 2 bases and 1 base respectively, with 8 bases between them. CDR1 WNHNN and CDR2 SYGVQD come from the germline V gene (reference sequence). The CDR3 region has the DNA TGCGCCAGCAGTGAGAGTATGGGGAACACTGAAGCTTTCTTT. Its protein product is CASSESMGNTEAFF.

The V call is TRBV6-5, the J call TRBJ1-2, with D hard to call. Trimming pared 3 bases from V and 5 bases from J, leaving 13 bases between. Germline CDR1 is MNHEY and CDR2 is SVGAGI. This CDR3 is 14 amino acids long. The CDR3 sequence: CASSYQPTSYGYTF. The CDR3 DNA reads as TGTGCCAGCAGTTATCAGCCTACATCTTATGGCTACACCTTC.

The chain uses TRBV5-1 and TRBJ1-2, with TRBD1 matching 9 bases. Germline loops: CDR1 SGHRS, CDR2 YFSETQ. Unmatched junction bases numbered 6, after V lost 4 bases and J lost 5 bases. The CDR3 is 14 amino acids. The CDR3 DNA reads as TGCGCCAGCAGCCCGGAGGGACAGGGATATGGCTACACCTTC. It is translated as CASSPEGQGYGYTF.

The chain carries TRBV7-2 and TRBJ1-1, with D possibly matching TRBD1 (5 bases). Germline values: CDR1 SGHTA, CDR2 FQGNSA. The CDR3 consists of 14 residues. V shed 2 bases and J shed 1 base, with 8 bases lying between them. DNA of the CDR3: TGTGCCAGCAGCTTAAGGACAAAGAACACTGAAGCTTTCTTT. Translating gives CASSLRTKNTEAFF.

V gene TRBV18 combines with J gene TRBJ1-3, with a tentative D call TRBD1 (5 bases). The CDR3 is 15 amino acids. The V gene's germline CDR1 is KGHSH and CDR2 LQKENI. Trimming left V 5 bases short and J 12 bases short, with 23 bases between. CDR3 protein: CASSIGTSSGRDIYF. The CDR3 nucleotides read TGTGCCAGCTCAATCGGGACTTCCTCCGGCAGAGACATATATTTT. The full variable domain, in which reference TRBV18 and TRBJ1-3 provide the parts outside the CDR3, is NAGVMQNPRHLVRRRGQEARLRCSPMKGHSHVYWYRQLPEEGLKFMVYLQKENIIDESGMPKERFSAEFPKEGPSILRIQQVVRGDSAAYFCASSIGTSSGRDIYFGEGSWLTVV.

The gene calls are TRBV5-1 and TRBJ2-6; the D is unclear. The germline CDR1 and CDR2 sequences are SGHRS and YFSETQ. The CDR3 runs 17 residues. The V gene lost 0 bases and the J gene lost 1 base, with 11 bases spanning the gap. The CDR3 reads CASSLVPMFSGANVLTF. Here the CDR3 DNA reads TGCGCCAGCAGCTTGGTCCCGATGTTTTCTGGGGCCAACGTCCTGACTTTC.

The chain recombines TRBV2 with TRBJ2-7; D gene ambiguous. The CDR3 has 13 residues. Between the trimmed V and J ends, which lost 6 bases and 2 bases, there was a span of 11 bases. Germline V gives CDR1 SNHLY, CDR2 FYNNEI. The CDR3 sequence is CASSPQGTYEQYF. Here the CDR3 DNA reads TGTGCCAGCAGCCCCCAAGGTACCTACGAGCAGTACTTC.

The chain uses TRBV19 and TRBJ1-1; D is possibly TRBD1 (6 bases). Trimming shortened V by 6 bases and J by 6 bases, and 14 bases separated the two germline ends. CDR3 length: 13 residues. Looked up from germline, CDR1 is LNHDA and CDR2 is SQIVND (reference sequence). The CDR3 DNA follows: TGTGCCAGTAGCGACCAGGGGAGGGCTGAAGCTTTCTTT. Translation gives CASSDQGRAEAFF. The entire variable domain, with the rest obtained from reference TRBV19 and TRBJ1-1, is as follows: DGGITQSPKYLFRKEGQNVTLSCEQNLNHDAMYWYRQDPGQGLRLIYYSQIVNDFQKGDIAEGYSVSREKKESFPLTVTSAQKNPTAFYLCASSDQGRAEAFFGQGTRLTVV.

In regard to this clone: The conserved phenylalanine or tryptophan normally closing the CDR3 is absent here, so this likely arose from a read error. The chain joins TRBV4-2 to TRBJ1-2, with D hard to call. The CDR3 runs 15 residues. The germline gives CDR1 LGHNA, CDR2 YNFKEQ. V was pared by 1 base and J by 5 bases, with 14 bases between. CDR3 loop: CASSQASVVAYGYTL. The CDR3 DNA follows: TGTGCCAGCAGCCAAGCTTCGGTCGTTGCGTATGGCTACACCCTC.

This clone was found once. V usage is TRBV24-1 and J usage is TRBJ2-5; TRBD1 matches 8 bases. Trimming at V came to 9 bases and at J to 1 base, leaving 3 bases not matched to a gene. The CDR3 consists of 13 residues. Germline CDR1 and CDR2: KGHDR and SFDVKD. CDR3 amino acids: CATATGAQETQYF. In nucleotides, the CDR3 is TGTGCCACCGCGACAGGGGCCCAAGAGACCCAGTACTTC.

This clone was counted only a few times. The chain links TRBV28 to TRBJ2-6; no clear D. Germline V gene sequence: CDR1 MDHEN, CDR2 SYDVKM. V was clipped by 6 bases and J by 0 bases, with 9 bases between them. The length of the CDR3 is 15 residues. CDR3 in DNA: TGTGCCAGCAGCTCACGGCACTCTGGGGCCAACGTCCTGACTTTC. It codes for CASSSRHSGANVLTF.

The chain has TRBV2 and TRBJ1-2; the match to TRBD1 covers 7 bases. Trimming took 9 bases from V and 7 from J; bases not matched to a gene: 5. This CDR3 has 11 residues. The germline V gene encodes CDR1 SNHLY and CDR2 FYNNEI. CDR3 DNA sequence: TGTGCCAGTTGGAGGACAGGTGGCTACACCTTC. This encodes CASWRTGGYTF.